Shown below are 16 T cell receptor beta chains from a single sample sequenced in a study of T cell repertoires in aging, cancer and after chemotherapy. Rearranged V-D-J TRB sequences were amplified with a mixed TRB-A/B primer pool. TCRdb independently ran MiXCR on the multiplex PCR reads; one entry per CDR3 protein. In the table there are almost 3,000 distinct CDR3 sequences, approximately 25% of which are singletons. Peripheral blood genomic DNA, not sorted cells or RNA, was the template. Sample: blood. Receptors were obtained from a human donor with a solid tumor.

The chain employs TRBV12-3 or TRBV12-4 and TRBJ2-5; D is unclear. There are 13 residues in the CDR3. The V and J ends lost 3 bases and 7 bases respectively, with 12 bases between them. The CDR3 protein is CASSFQGDGTQYF. The CDR3 nucleotides read TGTGCCAGCAGTTTTCAAGGTGACGGGACCCAGTACTTC.

V usage is TRBV14 and J usage is TRBJ2-7, with a tentative D call TRBD2 (5 bases). Trimming cost V 1 base and J 0 bases, with 13 bases left between them. Germline-derived CDR1 and CDR2 are SGHDN and FVKESK. The CDR3 runs 16 residues. CDR3 sequence: CASSQVGGLSSYEQYF. For the CDR3, the DNA is TGTGCCAGCAGCCAAGTGGGCGGGTTAAGCTCCTACGAGCAGTACTTC.

The J gene is TRBJ2-2, the V gene TRBV11-1; weak D call: TRBD2 (5 bases). Looked up from germline, CDR1 is SGHAT and CDR2 is FQDESV (reference sequence). The CDR3 covers 14 residues. Trimming pared 5 bases from V and 4 bases from J, leaving 11 bases between. DNA for the CDR3: TGTGCCAGCAGCGTAGAGGGAGTCACCGGGGAGCTGTTTTTT. It specifies CASSVEGVTGELFF.

This clonotype was seen a few times. This may arise from a read error, as a much more abundant clone is one base away. The chain links TRBV30 to TRBJ2-1, with D perhaps matching TRBD2 (6 bases). The germline V gene encodes CDR1 GTSNPN and CDR2 SVGIG (reference sequence). The CDR3 has 14 amino acids. V was trimmed by 2 bases and J by 4 bases, leaving 12 bases between them. CDR3 sequence (DNA): TGTGCCTGGAGTCTTCCTAGCGTATACAATGAGCAGTTCTTC. Translated, it gives CAWSLPSVYNEQFF.

This clonotype has only one observation. The chain joins TRBV20-1 to TRBJ2-7; TRBD2 aligns across 12 bases. The CDR3 totals 16 residues. In germline, CDR1 is DFQATT, CDR2 SNEGSKA (reference sequence). The V segment lost 2 bases and the J segment 6 bases; nucleotides outside the gene matches: 11. CDR3 nucleotide sequence: TGCAGTGCTAGACGCCTAGCGGGAGGGCCTCCCGGCGAGCAGTACTTC. It codes for CSARRLAGGPPGEQYF.

This clonotype is categorized as medium-sized. The rearrangement uses TRBV29-1 and TRBJ2-2; weak D call: TRBD1 (8 bases). The CDR3 sequence is 15 residues long. CDR1 and CDR2 (germline): SQVTM, ANQGSEA. V was pared by 2 bases and J by 4 bases, with 14 bases between. The CDR3 protein is CSVEMGGTGTGELFF. The CDR3 nucleotides are TGCAGCGTTGAAATGGGGGGGACAGGCACCGGGGAGCTGTTTTTT.

Within the sample, this clonotype is medium-sized (0.01 to 0.1%). The V gene is TRBV27, the J gene TRBJ2-7; TRBD2 matches at 7 bases. Trimming removed 2 bases from V and 2 bases from J; junction bases left unmatched: 6. CDR3 length: 15 residues. Germline V gene data show CDR1 as MNHEY and CDR2 as SMNVEV (reference sequence). CDR3 nucleotide sequence: TGTGCCAGCAGTTTAGGAAGCGGGGTCCCCTACGAGCAGTACTTC. It encodes CASSLGSGVPYEQYF.

In this sample, this clonotype is large. The gene calls are TRBV18 and TRBJ1-4; D remains ambiguous. CDR3 length: 15 residues. The V end lost 1 base, the J end lost 4 bases, and 10 bases lay between the germline ends. The germline gives CDR1 KGHSH, CDR2 LQKENI. The DNA of the CDR3 is TGTGCCAGCTCACCACGGGTAGGGAATAATGAAAAACTGTTTTTT. The encoded protein is CASSPRVGNNEKLFF.

This clonotype was counted a few times. The chain combines TRBV6-2 or TRBV6-3 with TRBJ2-7, with 12 bases that match TRBD2. Germline CDR1 is MNHEY and CDR2 is SVGEGT. CDR3 length: 16 amino acids. The V gene end was trimmed by 0 bases and the J gene end by 1 base; junction bases not matched to a gene: 1. The CDR3 region is CASSYSGTSGSYEQYF. For the CDR3, the DNA is TGTGCCAGCAGTTACTCAGGGACTAGCGGGTCCTACGAGCAGTACTTC.

This clonotype was seen a handful of times. The chain is built from TRBV5-1 and TRBJ2-1; D perhaps matches TRBD1 (7 bases). Between the trimmed V and J ends, which lost 3 bases and 2 bases, there was a span of 12 bases. The germline gives CDR1 SGHRS, CDR2 YFSETQ. This CDR3 spans 15 amino acids. CDR3 in amino acids: CASSSSGGTYNEQFF. CDR3 DNA sequence: TGCGCCAGCAGCTCCTCAGGGGGGACCTACAATGAGCAGTTCTTC.

The chain combines TRBV5-6 with TRBJ2-3, with unresolved D. In germline, CDR1 is SGHDT, CDR2 YYEEEE. With 0 bases removed from V and 0 bases from J, the gap between germline ends came to 11 bases. The CDR3 length is 16 residues. The CDR3 DNA reads as TGTGCCAGCAGCTTGGTGACCGAGCCTAGCACAGATACGCAGTATTTT. Its translation is CASSLVTEPSTDTQYF.

By proportion, this clonotype is medium-sized. The CDR3 is CASSYGRQGSEKLFF. The CDR3 nucleotides read TGTGCCAGCAGTTACGGCCGGCAGGGTAGCGAAAAACTGTTTTTT. The V call is TRBV6-5, the J call TRBJ1-4; D possibly corresponds to TRBD1 (5 bases). CDR1 MNHEY and CDR2 SVGAGI come from the germline V gene. This CDR3 comprises 15 residues. V lost 2 bases and J lost 8, with 15 bases in between.

J is TRBJ1-5 and V is TRBV27, with 10 bases fitting TRBD1. V trimming: 5 bases; J trimming: 6 bases; junction bases outside the gene matches: 10. CDR1 is MNHEY and CDR2 is SMNVEV in the germline V gene (reference sequence). This CDR3 has 16 residues. This CDR3 reads CASSTSGTGVLQPQHF. The CDR3 nucleotides are TGTGCCAGCAGTACTTCCGGGACAGGGGTTCTTCAGCCCCAGCATTTT.

This clonotype appeared a single time. The chain is built from TRBV9 and TRBJ1-3, with TRBD1 identical over 9 bases. Unmatched junction bases numbered 7, after V lost 4 bases and J lost 2 bases. Germline loops: CDR1 SGDLS, CDR2 YYNGEE. This CDR3 region has 16 residues. This CDR3 is CASSPQRTGAGNTIYF. In DNA form, the CDR3 reads TGTGCCAGCAGCCCTCAACGGACAGGGGCTGGAAACACCATATATTTT.

In the case of this clonotype: This may come from a read error, since a much larger clone is one base off. The chain carries TRBV5-4 and TRBJ1-2; TRBD1 agrees at 10 bases. This CDR3 spans 15 amino acids. V lost 0 bases to trimming and J lost 7 bases; unmatched junction nucleotides: 6. CDR1 is SGHNT, CDR2 YYREEE, per germline (reference sequence). For the CDR3, the DNA is TGTGCCAGCAGCTTGGGTGACAGGGGGCAGGCTGGCTACACCTTC. Protein: CASSLGDRGQAGYTF.

By sample share, this clonotype is medium-sized. The chain has TRBV12-3 or TRBV12-4 and TRBJ2-5, with D tentatively TRBD2 (7 bases). Between the trimmed V and J ends, which lost 3 bases and 5 bases, there was a span of 13 bases. The CDR3 is made up of 14 amino acids. CDR3 protein: CASSFLSGGETQYF. The CDR3 DNA follows: TGTGCCAGCAGTTTCCTTTCGGGGGGCGAGACCCAGTACTTC.